These 8 T cell receptor beta chains share one sample of origin, sequenced in a study of blood T cells in healthy people across ages. Then a second PCR, running about 6 to 11 cycles, was carried out with a sample-barcoded 5' primer and a J-beta primer mix. TCRdb called the 5' RACE reads again in MiXCR, with one record for every CDR3 protein. The table shows over 1,300,000 distinct CDR3 sequences, with approximately 60% occurring only once. Material: blood. Receptors originate from a man aged 18 to 30 in good health.

This chain links TRBV20-1 with TRBJ2-5, with 8 bases matching TRBD1. The CDR3 sequence is 15 residues long. Per the germline V gene, CDR1 is DFQATT and CDR2 is SNEGSKA (reference sequence). Unmatched junction bases numbered 9, after V lost 5 bases and J lost 1 base. This CDR3 is CSARRQGIIQETQYF. As DNA, the CDR3 is TGCAGTGCTCGCCGACAGGGGATTATCCAAGAGACCCAGTACTTC.

The chain combines TRBV6-5 with TRBJ1-5; 9 bases fit TRBD1. Germline trimming cut 5 bases from V and 5 bases from J; bases unmatched to any gene: 7. The CDR3 consists of 15 residues. CDR1 and CDR2 (germline): MNHEY, SVGAGI. The CDR3 spells CASSPQDRGYQPQHF. The CDR3 DNA is TGTGCCAGCAGTCCGCAGGACAGGGGATATCAGCCCCAGCATTTT.

V usage is TRBV6-1 and J usage is TRBJ2-3, with a weak D call TRBD2 (5 bases). The V gene's germline CDR1 is MNHNS and CDR2 SASEGT. The CDR3 runs to 15 residues. V gave up 7 bases and J gave up 2 bases, with 16 bases separating them. The CDR3 DNA follows: TGTGCCAGCAAGATCGAGAGAGGGCACACAGATACGCAGTATTTT. Translation gives CASKIERGHTDTQYF.

The chain has TRBV25-1 and TRBJ2-1; TRBD2 agrees at 7 bases. The CDR3 extends over 15 amino acids. From germline, CDR1 is MGHDK and CDR2 SYGVNS. The V gene end was trimmed by 2 bases and the J gene end by 3 bases; junction bases not matched to a gene: 4. CDR3 residues: CASSEGGLLYNEQFF. The CDR3 DNA is TGTGCCAGCAGTGAAGGGGGACTACTCTACAATGAGCAGTTCTTC.

The chain is built from TRBV4-2 and TRBJ2-5; 8 nucleotides line up with TRBD2. The germline gives CDR1 LGHNA, CDR2 YNFKEQ. The ends lost 3 bases at V and 1 base at J; junction bases unmatched: 7. The CDR3 is 16 amino acids. The CDR3 spells CASSQSGSSTQETQYF. The CDR3 nucleotides are TGTGCCAGCAGCCAGAGCGGGAGCTCTACCCAAGAGACCCAGTACTTC.

This clonotype was observed a handful of times. The chain uses TRBV7-9 and TRBJ2-1; TRBD2 is a possible D gene (5 bases). Trimming took off 1 base at V and 9 bases at J, with 13 bases between the two ends. The CDR3 consists of 14 residues. Germline lookup yields CDR1 SEHNR and CDR2 FQNEAQ (reference sequence). CDR3 sequence: CASSLEVGVGEQFF. The CDR3 bases are TGTGCCAGCAGCTTAGAAGTCGGGGTGGGTGAGCAGTTCTTC.

V gene TRBV28 combines with J gene TRBJ2-2, with 9 bases matching TRBD2. CDR1 is MDHEN, CDR2 SYDVKM, per germline. The trim removed 6 bases at V and 2 bases at J, leaving 10 bases unmatched. This CDR3 has 17 residues. This chain's CDR3 is CASSSNLAGRNTGELFF. CDR3 nucleotides: TGTGCCAGCAGCTCAAACCTAGCGGGGCGAAACACCGGGGAGCTGTTTTTT.

V gene TRBV30 combines with J gene TRBJ2-2, with a possible D match to TRBD2 (5 bases). CDR3 size: 15 residues. V lost 1 base, J lost 4 bases, and 13 bases lay in between. CDR1 is GTSNPN, CDR2 SVGIG, per germline (reference sequence). The CDR3 sequence: CAWSGGRRGTGELFF. The CDR3 nucleotides read TGTGCCTGGAGTGGAGGGCGACGGGGCACCGGGGAGCTGTTTTTT.